The clone carrying this T cell receptor (beta chain) was detected only a few times. What it binds is unknown. The CDR3 has 14 amino acids. Germline values: CDR1 LGHDT, CDR2 YNNKEL (reference sequence). V was clipped by 3 bases and J by 6 bases; unmatched bases: 5. This specimen belongs to a study of blood T cells in healthy people across ages. Study-level findings and limits: Diversity estimated from one million T cells was considered an underestimate. No one knew whether donors had CMV, which possibly confounded expanded clonotype changes.

Primers used in a second PCR of about 6 to 11 cycles were a sample-barcoded 5' primer and a J-beta primer mix. Each of the cDNA molecules was tagged by a template-switch adaptor with 12 random nucleotides. TCRdb re-called the 5' RACE reads through MiXCR, storing one row per CDR3 protein. The sample lists fewer than 800,000 distinct CDR3 sequences, 49% seen once, with 30% to 35% in the top ten. Donors ranged from roughly 6 to 100 years old and were healthy Caucasians in Russia. Sequences were obtained from blood. The V gene is TRBV3-1, the J gene TRBJ2-1, with 7 bases aligning to TRBD2. This sequence originates from a woman aged 55-70 years in good health. Written as DNA, the CDR3 is TGTGCCAGCAGCCAGTCGGGGACTATCAATGAGCAGTTCTTC. Translated, it gives CASSQSGTINEQFF.